The 2 T cell receptor beta chains reported below all come from one sample, sequenced in a study of OX40 agonist ivuxolimab in advanced cancers. Produced via immunoSEQ multiplex PCR; TCRdb's table is partial and in-frame only. The sample has approximately 58,000 clones; about 86% are singletons. The sample was CD4+ or CD8+ T cells sorted from blood, taken in a trial of the OX40 agonist ivuxolimab. These receptor sequences come from an adult with an advanced solid tumor such as melanoma, head and neck, liver or kidney cancer.

The rearrangement joins TRBV2 to TRBJ1-2; 8 bases are a match to TRBD1. This CDR3 is 14 amino acids long. Germline CDR1 is SNHLY and CDR2 is FYNNEI. Unmatched junction bases numbered 8, after V lost 4 bases and J lost 7 bases. This chain's CDR3 is CASSAGQAAGGYTF. The CDR3, as DNA: TGTGCCAGCAGTGCGGGACAGGCCGCGGGTGGCTACACCTTC.

The J gene is TRBJ2-7, the V gene TRBV10-1, with D possibly being TRBD2 (6 bases). V was clipped by 0 bases and J by 6 bases, with 15 bases between them. In germline, CDR1 is WNHNN, CDR2 SYGVQD (reference sequence). This CDR3 has 15 residues. In nucleotides, the CDR3 is TGCGCCAGCAGTGAGTCGGTCGGAGGGACCGCCGAGCAGTACTTC. It is translated as CASSESVGGTAEQYF.